This T cell receptor beta chain was captured by sequencing in a study of blood T cell repertoires in COVID-19. For the study at large: Collection of acute and convalescent COVID-19 samples took place in the United States, Italy and Spain. Nucleic acid was either cDNA or gDNA, and it came from T cells, B-cell-depleted T cells, or PBMCs.

Original analysis: Amplified reference gene primers provided the basis for estimating nucleated cell counts. TCRdb's table, derived via immunoSEQ multiplex PCR, lists solely in-frame clones and lacks some. The V and J calls and clone size are taken from that table; D and trimming were inferred from the DNA. Of 470,000 or so clones in the sample, around nine tenths are singletons; the top ten hold around 4.4%. This CDR3 has 15 amino acids. The V end was cut by 0 bases, the J end by 3 bases, with 13 bases between. Germline V gives CDR1 SGDLS, CDR2 YYNGEE. V gene TRBV9 combines with J gene TRBJ2-7; D unresolved. Sequencing used peripheral blood. This TCR derives from a woman in her twenties or thirties with acute or convalescent COVID-19. The CDR3 spells CASSVGGTNYYEQYF. DNA for the CDR3: TGTGCCAGCAGCGTAGGAGGCACCAACTACTACGAGCAGTACTTC.